This is a list of T cell receptor beta chains from one sample in a study of blood T cells in healthy people across ages. TCRdb called the 5' RACE reads again in MiXCR, with one record for every CDR3 protein. The table shows over a million distinct CDR3 sequences, with 35% to 45% occurring only once. The sequencing input was blood. The receptors here all came from a woman aged 18-29 years in good health. Both conserved end residues are part of each CDR3. The D gene is left open where the match is weak. Clone size is stated in some rows and not others, as once, few, many or a class when expanded.

>-|TRBD1|TRBV29-1|TRBJ2-1
CSVDPGQGSGSEQFF
TGCAGCGTTGATCCGGGACAGGGAAGCGGGTCGGAGCAGTTCTTC
>-|-|TRBV29-1|TRBJ2-3
CSVEGSGHFRPTQYF
TGCAGCGTTGAGGGTTCGGGACATTTTAGGCCTACGCAGTATTTT
>many|TRBD1|TRBV20-1|TRBJ2-2
CSAKTGGDTGELFF
TGCAGTGCGAAAACAGGGGGCGACACCGGGGAGCTGTTTTTT
>few|TRBD2|TRBV28|TRBJ2-3
CASSTPGLAGEFTDTQYF
TGTGCCAGCAGCACGCCGGGACTAGCGGGGGAATTCACAGATACGCAGTATTTT
>-|-|TRBV20-1|TRBJ2-3
CSAQRITSTDTQYF
TGCAGTGCTCAGCGGATAACCTCCACAGATACGCAGTATTTT
>few|TRBD2|TRBV28|TRBJ2-5
CASTPPGGGETQYF
TGTGCCAGCACTCCCCCGGGGGGAGGAGAGACCCAGTACTTC
>few|TRBD1|TRBV20-1|TRBJ2-1
CSARDFTGQVSYNEQFF
TGCAGTGCTAGAGACTTCACGGGACAGGTATCCTACAATGAGCAGTTCTTC
>-|-|TRBV11-2|TRBJ2-4
CASGFGTMTNIQYF
TGTGCCAGCGGCTTCGGTACCATGACGAACATTCAGTACTTC
>-|TRBD1|TRBV4-2|TRBJ1-2
CASSQDWRTGTNYGYTF
TGTGCCAGCAGCCAAGATTGGCGGACAGGGACAAACTATGGCTACACCTTC
>few|-|TRBV2|TRBJ2-1
CASQSDRILGSNEQFF
TGTGCCAGCCAATCAGACCGAATCCTGGGGTCCAATGAGCAGTTCTTC
>-|-|TRBV6-1|TRBJ2-1
CASSEEWPTAYNEQFF
TGTGCCAGCAGTGAAGAATGGCCGACTGCTTACAATGAGCAGTTCTTC
>-|TRBD1|TRBV7-3|TRBJ2-7
CAGSAGTGYEQYF
TGTGCCGGCAGCGCGGGGACAGGCTACGAGCAGTACTTC
>-|TRBD2|TRBV12-3/TRBV12-4|TRBJ2-1
CACRSSGGAYNEQFF
TGTGCCTGCAGGAGCAGCGGGGGGGCCTACAATGAGCAGTTCTTC
>-|-|TRBV10-3|TRBJ2-3
CAISAILTSSDTQYF
TGTGCCATCAGTGCCATCCTAACTAGTTCAGATACGCAGTATTTT
>-|TRBD1|TRBV25-1|TRBJ2-1
CASSSRTGVQEQFF
TGTGCCAGCAGTTCTCGGACAGGGGTTCAGGAGCAGTTCTTC
>-|-|TRBV20-1|TRBJ2-3
CSARDPREIEYF
TGCAGTGCTAGAGATCCTCGGGAGATTGAGTATTTT
>many|-|TRBV25-1|TRBJ2-7
CASSGVEQYF
TGTGCCAGCAGTGGCGTAGAGCAGTACTTC
>-|TRBD2|TRBV5-4|TRBJ2-4
CASSPGTSGTDLIQYF
TGTGCCAGCAGCCCTGGGACTAGCGGGACGGACCTCATTCAGTACTTC
>-|-|TRBV25-1|TRBJ1-4
CASSGNRVTNEKLFF
TGTGCCAGCAGTGGGAACAGGGTCACTAATGAAAAACTGTTTTTT
>-|-|TRBV12-5|TRBJ2-2
CASGYKDGELFF
TGTGCTAGTGGATACAAGGACGGGGAGCTGTTTTTT
>-|-|TRBV6-5|TRBJ2-5
CASRDEMWSEQYF
TGTGCCAGCAGGGACGAAATGTGGTCGGAGCAGTACTTC
>-|TRBD1|TRBV18|TRBJ1-2
CASSPSGQGGLGYTF
TGTGCCAGCTCACCGTCTGGACAGGGGGGCCTTGGCTACACCTTC
>few|-|TRBV20-1|TRBJ2-7
CSASLTFSGSYEQYF
TGCAGTGCTAGCTTAACCTTTAGCGGCAGCTACGAGCAGTACTTC
>-|TRBD1|TRBV7-3|TRBJ2-1
CASSGDRGGDNEQFF
TGTGCCAGCAGTGGGGACAGGGGAGGGGACAATGAGCAGTTCTTC
>-|-|TRBV29-1|TRBJ1-4
CSVWWYEKLFF
TGCAGCGTGTGGTGGTACGAAAAACTGTTTTTT
>few|-|TRBV12-3/TRBV12-4|TRBJ1-2
CASCWGHNGYTF
TGTGCCAGCTGCTGGGGTCACAATGGCTACACCTTC
>once|TRBD1|TRBV7-2|TRBJ1-2
CASSCLPTGGRGYTF
TGTGCCAGCAGCTGCCTTCCGACAGGGGGACGGGGCTACACCTTC
>-|TRBD2|TRBV20-1|TRBJ2-7
CSAFHLGLGLSYNEQYF
TGCAGTGCTTTCCACCTCGGACTAGGCCTCTCCTACAATGAGCAGTACTTC
>few|-|TRBV2|TRBJ2-5
CASRKAATRETQYF
TGTGCCAGCAGGAAGGCAGCCACGAGGGAGACCCAGTACTTC
>-|TRBD2|TRBV3-1|TRBJ2-4
CASSATSSNIQYF
TGTGCCAGCTCGGCGACTAGCTCGAACATTCAGTACTTC
>few|-|TRBV5-1|TRBJ2-3
CASSLERSSTDTQYF
TGCGCCAGCAGCTTGGAGCGGTCCAGCACAGATACGCAGTATTTT
>-|TRBD1|TRBV20-1|TRBJ2-7
CSAGGIGTGGYEQYF
TGCAGTGCTGGAGGGATAGGGACAGGGGGCTACGAGCAGTACTTC
>few|-|TRBV7-2|TRBJ2-5
CASSLVGARQETQYF
TGTGCCAGCAGCTTAGTCGGGGCTCGACAAGAGACCCAGTACTTC
>few|-|TRBV7-2|TRBJ1-5
CASSLGSAFRQPQHF
TGTGCCAGCAGCTTAGGATCAGCCTTTAGGCAGCCCCAGCATTTT
>few|-|TRBV12-3/TRBV12-4|TRBJ2-7
CASSIGSGDQYF
TGTGCCAGCAGCATTGGGTCAGGGGACCAGTACTTC
>-|-|TRBV5-1|TRBJ2-3
CASSSLEKTDTQYF
TGCGCCAGCAGCTCTTTAGAGAAGACAGATACGCAGTATTTT
>few|TRBD2|TRBV20-1|TRBJ2-3
CSASTSGIGTDTQYF
TGCAGTGCGAGTACTAGCGGGATAGGTACAGATACGCAGTATTTT